This is a list of T cell receptor beta chains from one sample in a study of T cell changes during pregnancy in multiple sclerosis. The method was immunoSEQ multiplex PCR; TCRdb's version includes in-frame clones alone and lacks a portion of them. The sample has approximately 84,000 clones; approximately 94% are singletons. This specimen consisted of peripheral blood, obtained in the third trimester of pregnancy. Every receptor here comes from a female donor with multiple sclerosis, enrolled in a pregnancy study. Both conserved end residues are part of each CDR3.

>TRBV15|TRBJ2-2
CATSRDKAAGELFF
>TRBV5-6|TRBJ1-1
CASSGTGKTEAFF
>TRBV2|TRBJ1-5
CASSDWDSNNQPQHF
>TRBV10-2|TRBJ2-5
CASSEVAGRRGQETQYF
>TRBV7-9|TRBJ1-2
CASSLDPLSGGYTF
>TRBV7-6|TRBJ2-5
CASSLTAFETQYF
>TRBV5-1|TRBJ2-3
CASSLWTGPADTQYF
>TRBV11-2|TRBJ2-6
CASSLFLAASGANVLTF
>TRBV10-3|TRBJ2-7
CAISEVEIGEQYF
>TRBV5-1|TRBJ1-2
CASSQSPGTEYGYTF
>TRBV6-4|TRBJ2-1
CASSELAGTNNEQFF
>TRBV7-2|TRBJ1-3
CASRQGSGNTIYF
>TRBV6-5|TRBJ1-4
CASSWGDRINEKLFF
>TRBV5-1|TRBJ2-2
CASSRQGTGELFF
>TRBV25-1|TRBJ2-1
CASSEGQGRRNEQFF
>TRBV6-6|TRBJ1-1
CASSSNRGPQNTEAFF
>TRBV19|TRBJ2-7
CASSMAGSTYEQYF
>TRBV6-1|TRBJ1-4
CASSRQVGANEKLFF
>TRBV19|TRBJ2-1
CAASNGVVDEQFF
>TRBV5-1|TRBJ1-2
CATQDSGYGYTF
>TRBV30|TRBJ1-4
CAWSPRATNEKLFF
>TRBV5-1|TRBJ2-5
CASSVREMETQYF
>TRBV7-3|TRBJ2-3
CASNTGGADTQYF
>TRBV2|TRBJ1-2
CASPGGYGYTF
>TRBV19|TRBJ1-6
CASSIPTGQGAGNSPLHF
>TRBV6-1|TRBJ1-4
CASSDSETGEEKLFF
>TRBV5-8|TRBJ2-5
CASSPGRGRIETQYF
>TRBV4-2|TRBJ2-3
CASSQDITRDTQYF
>TRBV13|TRBJ2-5
CATSTGEETQYF
>TRBV6-1|TRBJ2-4
CASSAGQLNIQYF
>TRBV30|TRBJ1-5
CAYGDHSNRAQGRQPQHF
>TRBV5-5|TRBJ1-3
CASSLAGDRLGNTIYF
>TRBV5-1|TRBJ2-7
CASSPGDRGWNEQYF
>TRBV2|TRBJ1-4
CASRGRANEKLFF
>TRBV5-1|TRBJ2-3
CASSGWGQGDTQYF
>TRBV30|TRBJ1-1
CAWSRTGAMNTEAFF
>TRBV4-2|TRBJ2-7
CASSYGLAGSYEQYF
>TRBV27|TRBJ2-5
CASSLGATGTQYF
>TRBV13|TRBJ2-7
CASSLDPGTGPLEQYF
>TRBV5-1|TRBJ1-2
CASSQSPGLQQIVYGYTF
>TRBV30|TRBJ2-5
CAWSLPRALRGETQYF
>TRBV4-1|TRBJ1-1
CASSHQTANTEAFF
>TRBV6-1|TRBJ2-7
CASSENLNRAYEQYF
>TRBV5-1|TRBJ2-7
CASSAGGTDASYEQYF
>TRBV7-3|TRBJ1-5
CASSIKTGLF
>TRBV14|TRBJ2-5
CASSRIAQTQYF
>TRBV5-1|TRBJ2-2
CASSGQGSELFF
>TRBV6-1|TRBJ2-7
CASSGFDSPRQYF
>TRBV29-1|TRBJ2-7
CSVGVLDSHEQYF
>TRBV2|TRBJ2-1
CASAGTGDEQFF